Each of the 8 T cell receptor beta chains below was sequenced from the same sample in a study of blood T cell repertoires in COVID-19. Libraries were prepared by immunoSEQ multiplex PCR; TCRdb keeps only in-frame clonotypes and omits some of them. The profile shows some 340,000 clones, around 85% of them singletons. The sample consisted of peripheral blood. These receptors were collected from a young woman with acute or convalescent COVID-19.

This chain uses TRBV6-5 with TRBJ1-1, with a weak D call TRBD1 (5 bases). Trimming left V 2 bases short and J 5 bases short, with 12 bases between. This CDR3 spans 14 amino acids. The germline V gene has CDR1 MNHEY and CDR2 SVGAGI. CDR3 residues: CASSYEQGGTEAFF. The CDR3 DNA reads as TGTGCCAGCAGTTACGAGCAGGGAGGGACTGAAGCTTTCTTT.

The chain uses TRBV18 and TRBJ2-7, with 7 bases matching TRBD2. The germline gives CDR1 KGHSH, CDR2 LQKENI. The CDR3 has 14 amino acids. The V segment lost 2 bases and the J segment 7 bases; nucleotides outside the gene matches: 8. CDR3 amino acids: CASSPGLVRGEQYF. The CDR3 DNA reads TGTGCCAGCTCACCAGGACTAGTCCGGGGTGAGCAGTACTTC.

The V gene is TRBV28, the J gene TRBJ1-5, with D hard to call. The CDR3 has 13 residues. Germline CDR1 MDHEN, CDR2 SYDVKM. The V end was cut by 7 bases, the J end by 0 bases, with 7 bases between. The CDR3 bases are TGTGCCAGCATGGAGAATAGCAATCAGCCCCAGCATTTT. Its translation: CASMENSNQPQHF.

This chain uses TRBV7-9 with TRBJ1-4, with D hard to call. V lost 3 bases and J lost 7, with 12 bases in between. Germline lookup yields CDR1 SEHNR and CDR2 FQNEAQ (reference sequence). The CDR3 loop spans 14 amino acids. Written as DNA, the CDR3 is TGTGCCAGCAGCTTTGCCTCTAGAGGTGAAAAACTGTTTTTT. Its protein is CASSFASRGEKLFF.

In DNA form, the CDR3 reads TGTGCCAGCAGCGTAGGTCTAGGGGCTGGAAACACCATATATTTT. Amino acid sequence: CASSVGLGAGNTIYF. The chain recombines TRBV9 with TRBJ1-3; D is possibly TRBD1 (5 bases). Germline CDR1 and CDR2: SGDLS and YYNGEE. The length of the CDR3 is 15 residues. V lost 0 bases and J lost 2, with 9 bases in between.

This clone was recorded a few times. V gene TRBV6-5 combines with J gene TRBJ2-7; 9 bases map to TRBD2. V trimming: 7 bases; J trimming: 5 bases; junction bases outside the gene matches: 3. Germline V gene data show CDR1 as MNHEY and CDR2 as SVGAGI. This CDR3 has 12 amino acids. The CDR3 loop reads CASTQRGDEQYF. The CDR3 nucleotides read TGTGCCAGCACCCAGCGGGGGGACGAGCAGTACTTC.

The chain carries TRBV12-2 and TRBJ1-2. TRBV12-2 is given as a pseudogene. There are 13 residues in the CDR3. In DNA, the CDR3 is TGTGCAAGTCGCTTACGGTCGATCTATGGCTACACCTTC. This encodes CASRLRSIYGYTF.

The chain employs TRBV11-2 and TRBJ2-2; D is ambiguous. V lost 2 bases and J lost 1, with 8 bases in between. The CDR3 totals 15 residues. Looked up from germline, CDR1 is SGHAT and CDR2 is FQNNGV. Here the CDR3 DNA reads TGTGCCAGCAGCTTACTCAGTGTGAACACCGGGGAGCTGTTTTTT. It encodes CASSLLSVNTGELFF.